One TCR beta chain is described in this entry. Which antigen it targets is not known. Within one base of it there is no much larger clone, and no base qualities were kept. This entry is derived from a study of blood T cell repertoires in COVID-19 (TCRdb year 2020). As for the study more broadly: Samples from collaborators originated in the United States, Italy and Spain and spanned both the acute and convalescent phases of COVID-19. Subjects who had been exposed to COVID-19, were actively infected with it, or had recovered from it provided the deeply sampled blood TCRbeta repertoires that made up the dataset. The samples were drawn from the first 160 participants of the ongoing ImmuneRACE study and from 950 to 1,500 subjects provided by 6 global collaborators. Nearly every sample came with metadata listing a de-identified subject ID, COVID-19 status, age in years and sex. Where available, HLA class I and class II types were obtained from metadata supplied by the sample provider rather than from assay-based typing. The repertoires were released in a freely available public database intended as a resource for research on the immune response to SARS-CoV-2. The prospective study material was composed of cDNA or gDNA derived from T cells, B-cell-depleted T cells, or PBMCs.

Participants in the prospective study were enrolled through a virtual design, were aged about 18 to 100 years, and lived in 20 to 30 United States geographic areas. Cohort assignment in the prospective study relied on participant-reported clinical history from a screening survey and a study questionnaire. Exposed participants had been in contact, within 2 weeks of entering the study, with a person who had a PCR-confirmed or clinician-diagnosed case of COVID-19. Each participant in the prospective study had whole blood, serum and a nasopharyngeal or oropharyngeal swab collected by mobile phlebotomists. Participants in the prospective study had the option to provide additional blood draws and questionnaires over a roughly 2-month period. Before DNA extraction, prospective study blood samples were shipped either frozen or at room temperature. General study outcomes and caveats: How much clinical and demographic metadata was included differed by source and by participant, and the metadata was provided uncurated.

Counted from cysteine to phenylalanine, this CDR3 has 19 amino acids. Just the 57-base CDR3 DNA is kept, in frame starting at base 1. CDR1 and CDR2 are read off the germline V gene (reference sequence) as SEHNR and FQNEAQ. The germline V end is reduced by 3 bases and the J end by 2 bases; junction bases left unmatched: 17. TCRbeta CDR3 regions were amplified from genomic DNA by means of the immunoSEQ Assay, a bias-controlled multiplex PCR. The paper's processing steps were these. Nucleated cell counts per sample were estimated from amplification of reference gene primers within the assay. To quantify the absolute abundance of each unique TCRbeta CDR3 rearrangement, sequence reads were collapsed and filtered. For each sample, productive Simpson clonality was calculated as the square root of Simpson's diversity index across productive rearrangements. The table was pulled from immuneACCESS by TCRdb, which kept in-frame rearrangements only. Such tables lose some clones; where checked, under half of the loss comes from unresolved V genes, and the rest has no known cause. The V and J calls and the clone size are those of that table, but D and trimming were determined from the DNA. A total of under 250,000 clones appear in this sample, 83% of them only once. In total, the top ten clones hold approximately 3.8% of the sample.

The sequence links TRBV7-9 to TRBJ2-7; TRBD1 agrees with 9 junctional bases. This receptor was identified in a woman aged 40 to 49 who had been exposed to COVID-19. Sequencing input: PBMCs or T cells enriched from blood (not recorded which). The CDR3 is CASSFVRDRAIRGAYEQYF. The DNA sequence reads TGTGCCAGCAGCTTTGTCCGGGACAGGGCGATTAGGGGCGCCTACGAGCAGTACTTC.